The clone carrying this T cell receptor beta chain came up a few times. There are 11 residues in the CDR3. Trimming pared 1 base from V and 6 bases from J, leaving 4 bases between. The sample originates from a study of T-cell memory formation after mild COVID-19. TCRdb analysed the 5' RACE reads with MiXCR anew, one entry per CDR3 protein. The sample lists about 400,000 distinct CDR3 sequences, 23% occurring once. The receptor comes from an adult woman who had mild COVID-19 (a few samples of this study predate the infection). Cell type and time point are not known. Sequencing used PBMCs or a T cell subset sorted from them (not recorded which). The chain recombines TRBV12-3 or TRBV12-4 with TRBJ2-7; D uncertain. The CDR3 DNA is TGTGCCAGCAGTTTAGAGTCCGAGCAGTACTTC. This sequence encodes CASSLESEQYF.